These 30 T cell receptor beta chains came from one sample sequenced in a study of beta chain features in type 1 diabetes. TCRB transcripts that were expressed got sequenced, as all of the isolated RNA had been reverse transcribed. The table came from immunoSEQ multiplex PCR; TCRdb's copy has only in-frame clones and leaves some out. The data contain about 290,000 clones, 8% of them seen just once; the ten biggest clones take up roughly 0.94%. The material sequenced was central memory CD4+ T cells from blood. The receptor source for this set is a woman between 18 and 30 years old in good health.

There are a few counts of this clone. Other DNA sequences in this sample translate to the same CDR3. The chain couples TRBV12-5 to TRBJ2-3; TRBD2 aligns across 14 bases. Losses at the gene ends were 6 bases for V and 4 bases for J; bases not matched to a gene: 6. The CDR3 consists of 16 residues. Germline values: CDR1 LGHNT, CDR2 FRNRAP. DNA of the CDR3: TGTGCTAGTGGACCCGGGACTAGCGGGAGTGCAGATACGCAGTATTTT. Its protein product is CASGPGTSGSADTQYF.

This clone was counted many times. V is TRBV2 and J is TRBJ2-1; D might be TRBD1 or TRBD2, each matching 5 bases. The CDR3 extends over 12 amino acids. Germline CDR1 reads SNHLY; CDR2 reads FYNNEI. V was cut by 4 bases and J by 8 bases, with 9 bases left in between. The CDR3 region is CASSVRDHEQFF. The CDR3, as DNA: TGTGCCAGCAGTGTGAGGGACCATGAGCAGTTCTTC. Full variable domain (remainder filled in from reference TRBV2 and TRBJ2-1): EPEVTQTPSHQVTQMGQEVILRCVPISNHLYFYWYRQILGQKVEFLVSFYNNEISEKSEIFDDQFSVERPDGSNFTLKIRSTKLEDSAMYFCASSVRDHEQFFGPGTRLTVL.

This clone was recorded a few times. The chain couples TRBV2 to TRBJ2-5; the match to TRBD2 covers 10 bases. V lost 4 bases and J lost 4; bases outside the gene matches: 0. The germline V gene has CDR1 SNHLY and CDR2 FYNNEI. The CDR3 spans 13 residues. CDR3 sequence: CASSGTSGETQYF. The CDR3 nucleotides read TGTGCCAGCAGTGGGACTAGCGGAGAGACCCAGTACTTC.

This clone was counted many times. This sequence joins TRBV5-1 and TRBJ2-1, with D hard to call. Looked up from germline, CDR1 is SGHRS and CDR2 is YFSETQ. The CDR3 contains 14 residues. The V end was cut by 0 bases, the J end by 5 bases, with 9 bases between. The CDR3 nucleotides read TGCGCCAGCAGCTTGGGCCAGACACACAATGAGCAGTTCTTC. The encoded protein is CASSLGQTHNEQFF.

The chain combines TRBV4-3 with TRBJ2-6; D tentatively fits TRBD1 or TRBD2 (5 bases each). The V gene lost 0 bases and the J gene lost 4 bases, with 10 bases spanning the gap. Germline values: CDR1 LGHNA, CDR2 YSLEER. The CDR3 spans 16 residues. This CDR3 reads CASSQDRGVGANVLTF. CDR3 nucleotide sequence: TGCGCCAGCAGCCAAGATAGAGGGGTCGGGGCCAACGTCCTGACTTTC.

This clone was detected only a few times. This chain links TRBV30 with TRBJ2-7; D might be TRBD1 (7 bases). CDR1 is GTSNPN and CDR2 is SVGIG in the germline V gene (reference sequence). Between the trimmed V and J ends, which lost 4 bases and 6 bases, there was a span of 19 bases. The CDR3 length is 14 residues. For the CDR3, the DNA is TGTGCCTGGAAAAAAGGGGGCGGGGCGATCGAGCAGTACTTC. This encodes CAWKKGGGAIEQYF.

Ten or more counts support this clone. The chain is built from TRBV28 and TRBJ2-1; 8 nucleotides agree with TRBD1. The junction had 10 bases not matched to a gene; V was cut back by 6 bases and J by 6 bases. CDR1 MDHEN and CDR2 SYDVKM come from the germline V gene. The CDR3 sequence is 15 residues long. The CDR3 sequence: CASRRQDRASNEQFF. The CDR3 nucleotides are TGTGCCAGCAGGCGCCAGGACAGGGCTAGCAATGAGCAGTTCTTC.

The chain combines TRBV4-2 with TRBJ1-1, with TRBD1 as a possible D gene (6 bases). Germline lookup yields CDR1 LGHNA and CDR2 YNFKEQ. V lost 0 bases and J lost 2, with 13 bases in between. The CDR3 length is 16 residues. CDR3 region: CASSQEPTGYNTEAFF. Written as DNA, the CDR3 is TGTGCCAGCAGCCAAGAACCGACAGGATATAACACTGAAGCTTTCTTT.

This clone was recorded a few times. The CDR3 sequence is CATSRELAGTDTQYF. As DNA, the CDR3 is TGTGCCACCAGCAGAGAACTAGCGGGCACAGATACGCAGTATTTT. V gene TRBV15 combines with J gene TRBJ2-3; the match to TRBD2 covers 8 bases. The germline V gene encodes CDR1 LNHNV and CDR2 YYDKDF (reference sequence). The CDR3 extends over 15 amino acids. Trimming removed 0 bases from V and 1 base from J; junction bases left unmatched: 0.

This clone was recorded a few times. V usage is TRBV25-1 and J usage is TRBJ1-2; 7 positions match TRBD1. CDR1 and CDR2 (germline): MGHDK, SYGVNS. V was clipped by 3 bases and J by 8 bases; unmatched bases: 18. This CDR3 spans 17 amino acids. CDR3 amino acids: CASSELLGQTPYEGYTF. The CDR3 DNA reads as TGTGCCAGCAGTGAGCTACTGGGACAGACGCCTTATGAGGGCTACACCTTC.

The rearrangement links TRBV5-4 to TRBJ2-6; TRBD2 is a possible D gene (5 bases). Between the trimmed V and J ends, which lost 1 base and 3 bases, there was a span of 5 bases. The CDR3 is 14 amino acids. Germline CDR1 and CDR2: SGHNT and YYREEE (reference sequence). CDR3 in amino acids: CASSLRDGANVLTF. The CDR3 DNA reads TGTGCCAGCAGCTTGCGGGATGGGGCCAACGTCCTGACTTTC. Based on the CDR3 plus reference TRBV5-4 and TRBJ2-6, the full variable domain is ETGVTQSPTHLIKTRGQQVTLRCSSQSGHNTVSWYQQALGQGPQFIFQYYREEENGRGNFPPRFSGLQFPNYSSELNVNALELDDSALYLCASSLRDGANVLTFGAGSRLTVL.

A few counts support this clone. The V and J genes are TRBV6-1 and TRBJ1-2; perhaps TRBD1 as D (6 bases). The CDR3 totals 14 residues. Per the germline V gene, CDR1 is MNHNS and CDR2 is SASEGT. Trimming cost V 6 bases and J 4 bases, with 15 bases left between them. In nucleotides, the CDR3 is TGTGCCAGCAGAAACTCCGGGACACTCTATGGCTACACCTTC. Translated: CASRNSGTLYGYTF.

This rearrangement joins TRBV19 to TRBJ1-5; D is possibly TRBD1 (6 bases). The CDR3 is 16 amino acids. Trimming removed 6 bases from V and 3 bases from J, with 18 bases in between. The V gene's germline CDR1 is LNHDA and CDR2 SQIVND (reference sequence). CDR3 residues: CASSPIPSGVNQPQHF. The CDR3 DNA is TGTGCCAGTAGCCCTATCCCTTCAGGGGTCAATCAGCCCCAGCATTTT.

This clone was counted a few times. The rearrangement joins TRBV19 to TRBJ2-2, with D perhaps matching TRBD1 (6 bases). V was clipped by 6 bases and J by 2 bases, with 13 bases between them. CDR1 and CDR2 from the germline V gene are LNHDA and SQIVND (reference sequence). The length of the CDR3 is 15 residues. The CDR3 DNA sequence: TGTGCCAGTAGCTTATCAGGGGTAAACACCGGGGAGCTGTTTTTT. Its protein is CASSLSGVNTGELFF.

This clone was detected many times. The V gene is TRBV4-2, the J gene TRBJ2-3; D is unresolved. V was trimmed by 3 bases and J by 6 bases, leaving 10 bases between them. Looked up from germline, CDR1 is LGHNA and CDR2 is YNFKEQ. This CDR3 has 13 residues. CDR3 sequence: CASSHPSVDTQYF. In DNA form, the CDR3 reads TGTGCCAGCAGCCACCCCTCTGTGGATACGCAGTATTTT.

The chain couples TRBV7-9 to TRBJ1-5, with D possibly TRBD1 on 6 matching bases. The CDR3 spans 15 residues. The V and J ends lost 2 bases and 2 bases respectively, with 10 bases between them. From germline, CDR1 is SEHNR and CDR2 FQNEAQ (reference sequence). CDR3 in amino acids: CASSLSGGGNQPQHF. As DNA, the CDR3 is TGTGCCAGCAGCTTAAGCGGGGGCGGCAATCAGCCCCAGCATTTT.

The chain has TRBV5-1 and TRBJ1-4; D unresolved. The length of the CDR3 is 13 residues. CDR1 SGHRS and CDR2 YFSETQ come from the germline V gene. Deletions cut 2 bases from V and 3 bases from J, with 5 bases between. As DNA, the CDR3 is TGCGCCAGCAGCTTCCCTTCTAATGAAAAACTGTTTTTT. This codes for CASSFPSNEKLFF.

This clone was found a few times. V is TRBV25-1 and J is TRBJ2-1; D is uncertain. Germline-derived CDR1 and CDR2 are MGHDK and SYGVNS. Trimming removed 4 bases at V and 6 bases at J, with 10 bases between. The length of the CDR3 is 13 residues. The CDR3: CASSVRVGNEQFF. As DNA, the CDR3 is TGTGCCAGCAGTGTACGGGTCGGCAATGAGCAGTTCTTC.

This clone appeared a few times. The genes are TRBV13 and TRBJ2-7, with 9 nucleotides matching TRBD2. Germline V gives CDR1 PRHDT, CDR2 FYEKMQ (reference sequence). V lost 4 bases to trimming and J lost 6 bases; unmatched junction nucleotides: 13. The CDR3 is 16 amino acids. This CDR3 is CASSSRSRSGSFEQYF. In nucleotides, the CDR3 is TGTGCCAGCAGCTCTAGGAGTCGTAGCGGGAGCTTCGAGCAGTACTTC.

This rearrangement joins TRBV7-9 to TRBJ2-7, with 10 positions matching TRBD1. V lost 3 bases and J lost 5; bases outside the gene matches: 1. The CDR3 is 13 residues long. CDR1 and CDR2 (germline): SEHNR, FQNEAQ (reference sequence). DNA of the CDR3: TGTGCCAGCAGCTTCGGGACAGGGGACGAGCAGTACGTC. This sequence encodes CASSFGTGDEQYV.

V is TRBV28 and J is TRBJ2-7; 7 nucleotides agree with TRBD1. Germline V lookup: CDR1 MDHEN, CDR2 SYDVKM. The CDR3 runs to 14 residues. The J segment lost 2 bases and the V segment lost 6 bases, leaving 7 bases of the junction unmatched. The CDR3 sequence: CASRPGTDTYEQYV. CDR3 nucleotide sequence: TGTGCCAGCAGACCCGGGACAGACACCTACGAGCAGTACGTC.

This clone came up a few times. The V and J genes are TRBV5-6 and TRBJ1-1; possible D gene TRBD1, 5 bases. Trimming took off 0 bases at V and 4 bases at J, with 16 bases between the two ends. Germline V gene lookup returns CDR1 SGHDT and CDR2 YYEEEE. This CDR3 contains 16 residues. CDR3 amino acids: CASSLAGTGPTTEAFF. The CDR3 nucleotides read TGTGCCAGCAGCTTGGCCGGAACAGGCCCTACCACTGAAGCTTTCTTT.

This clone was seen a few times. The J gene is TRBJ2-2, the V gene TRBV6-6; 10 bases line up with TRBD1. The ends lost 5 bases at V and 5 bases at J; junction bases unmatched: 5. The CDR3 length is 15 residues. The V gene's germline CDR1 is MNHNY and CDR2 SVGAGI (reference sequence). CDR3 bases: TGTGCCAGCAGTAACCGGGACAGGGGTACCGGGGAGCTGTTTTTT. Protein product: CASSNRDRGTGELFF.

This chain connects TRBV7-9 to TRBJ1-2, with 10 bases fitting TRBD1. The CDR3 is 15 amino acids. Germline CDR1 SEHNR, CDR2 FQNEAQ (reference sequence). V trimming: 5 bases; J trimming: 6 bases; junction bases outside the gene matches: 9. CDR3 in DNA: TGTGCCAGCAGCGAAGCTCGACAGGGGGCGAATGGCTACACCTTC. Residues: CASSEARQGANGYTF.

The sample holds many counts of this clone. This chain connects TRBV6-1 to TRBJ2-4; D possibly uses TRBD1 or TRBD2 (5 bases each). CDR1 and CDR2 from the germline V gene are MNHNS and SASEGT. The CDR3 has 15 residues. The ends were cut back, 4 bases at V and 1 base at J, with 11 bases in the middle. DNA of the CDR3: TGTGCCAGCAGTGCCTCAGGGACGGCCAAAAACATTCAGTACTTC. It yields the protein CASSASGTAKNIQYF.

This clone has more than one count but fewer than ten. This rearrangement joins TRBV4-2 to TRBJ1-5; D may be TRBD1 (5 bases). The V and J ends lost 3 bases and 3 bases respectively, with 15 bases between them. This CDR3 spans 16 amino acids. The germline gives CDR1 LGHNA, CDR2 YNFKEQ. The CDR3 reads CASSQASGLVNQPQHF. The CDR3, as DNA: TGTGCCAGCAGCCAGGCGTCAGGGTTGGTCAATCAGCCCCAGCATTTT.

CDR3 region: CAISEGLAGGTDTQYF. The CDR3 DNA follows: TGTGCCATCAGTGAGGGACTAGCGGGAGGCACAGATACGCAGTATTTT. The V gene is TRBV10-3, the J gene TRBJ2-3; 13 bases line up with TRBD2. The CDR3 has 16 amino acids. Germline CDR1 ENHRY, CDR2 SYGVKD. V lost 2 bases, J lost 1 base, and 0 bases stayed unmatched.

The chain is built from TRBV9 and TRBJ1-2; 12 nucleotides line up with TRBD1. V lost 5 bases to trimming and J lost 4 bases; unmatched junction nucleotides: 15. In germline, CDR1 is SGDLS, CDR2 YYNGEE. The CDR3 is 18 amino acids. CDR3 DNA: TGTGCCAGCAGTGATCTGTCGGGGACAGGGGGCCGCCGCTATGGCTACACCTTC. It yields the protein CASSDLSGTGGRRYGYTF.

This clone was detected ten times or more. The chain recombines TRBV28 with TRBJ2-1; TRBD2 is a possible D gene (5 bases). CDR3 size: 14 residues. With 6 bases removed from V and 2 bases from J, the gap between germline ends came to 11 bases. From germline, CDR1 is MDHEN and CDR2 SYDVKM. CDR3 in DNA: TGTGCCAGCAGATTAAGAGGGCCCTACAATGAGCAGTTCTTC. Translating gives CASRLRGPYNEQFF.

This clone was detected a few times. The V and J genes are TRBV25-1 and TRBJ2-5; 9 bases agree with TRBD2. Germline V CDR1 and CDR2: MGHDK, SYGVNS. J gave up 3 bases and V 6 bases, and 8 bases lay outside the gene matches. The CDR3 extends over 15 amino acids. The CDR3 spells CASSSSSGSKETQYF. The CDR3 DNA follows: TGTGCCAGCAGCTCTAGTAGCGGGAGTAAAGAGACCCAGTACTTC.